The clone carrying this TCR beta chain was found many times. What it binds is not known. On the day of bone marrow donation, the related graft donor provided peripheral blood. This sample is drawn from a study of T cells after posttransplantation cyclophosphamide. Whole-study results and caveats: Recipient CMV seropositivity and CMV reactivation strongly tracked TRB clonality. Donor CD8+ memory clones often dominated recipient blood repertoires at later times. Skin or GI-infiltrating T cells shared few TRB sequences with blood.

Profiling relied on immunoSEQ multiplex PCR, and the TCRdb table lists in-frame clones only, not all of them. Observed in the sample are approximately 24,000 clones, none of them singletons. The CDR3 totals 15 residues. Germline V gene data show CDR1 as MNHNS and CDR2 as SASEGT. Trimming removed 8 bases from V and 2 bases from J; junction bases left unmatched: 7. This chain connects TRBV6-1 to TRBJ1-5; 9 bases are shared with TRBD1. Sequenced material: PBMCs. This clonotype originated in a woman aged 55-70 years in good health, CMV-negative, and a related stem cell transplant donor. CDR3 bases: TGTGCCAGCGAAAGACAGGGGGACCGCAATCAGCCCCAGCATTTT. It encodes CASERQGDRNQPQHF.